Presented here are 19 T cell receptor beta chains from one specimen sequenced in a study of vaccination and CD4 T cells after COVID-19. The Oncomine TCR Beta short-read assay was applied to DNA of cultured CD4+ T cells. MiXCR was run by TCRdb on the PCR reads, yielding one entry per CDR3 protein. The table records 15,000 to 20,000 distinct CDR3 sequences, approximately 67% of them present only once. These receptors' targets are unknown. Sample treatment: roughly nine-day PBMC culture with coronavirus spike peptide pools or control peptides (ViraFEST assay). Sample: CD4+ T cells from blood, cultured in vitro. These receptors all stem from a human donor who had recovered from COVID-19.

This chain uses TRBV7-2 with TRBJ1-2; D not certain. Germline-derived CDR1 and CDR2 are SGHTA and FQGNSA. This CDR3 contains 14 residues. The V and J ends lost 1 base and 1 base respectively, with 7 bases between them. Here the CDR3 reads CASSLVGINYGYTF. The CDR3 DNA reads TGTGCCAGCAGCTTAGTGGGTATTAACTATGGCTACACCTTC. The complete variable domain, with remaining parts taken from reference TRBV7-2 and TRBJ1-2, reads GAGVSQSPSNKVTEKGKDVELRCDPISGHTALYWYRQSLGQGLEFLIYFQGNSAPDKSGLPSDRFSAERTGGSVSTLTIQRTQQEDSAVYLCASSLVGINYGYTFGSGTRLTVV.

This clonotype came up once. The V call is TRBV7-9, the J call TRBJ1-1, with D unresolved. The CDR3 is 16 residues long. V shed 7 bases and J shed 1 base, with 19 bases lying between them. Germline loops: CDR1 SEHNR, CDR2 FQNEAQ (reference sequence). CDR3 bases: TGTGCCAGCACCGAGGGAGGGCGAGGGCAGAACACTGAAGCTTTCTTT. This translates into CASTEGGRGQNTEAFF.

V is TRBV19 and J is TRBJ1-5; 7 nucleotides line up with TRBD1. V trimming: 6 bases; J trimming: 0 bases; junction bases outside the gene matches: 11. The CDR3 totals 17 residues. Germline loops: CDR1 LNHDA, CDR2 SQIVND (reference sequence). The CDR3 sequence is CASSRKAGGDSNQPQHF. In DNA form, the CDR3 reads TGTGCCAGTAGCCGTAAAGCAGGGGGGGATAGCAATCAGCCCCAGCATTTT.

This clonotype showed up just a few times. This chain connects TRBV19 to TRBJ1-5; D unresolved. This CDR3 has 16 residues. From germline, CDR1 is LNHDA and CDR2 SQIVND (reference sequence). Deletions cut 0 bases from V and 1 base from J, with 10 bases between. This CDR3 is CASSIEGSRSNQPQHF. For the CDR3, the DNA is TGTGCCAGTAGTATAGAGGGCAGCCGAAGCAATCAGCCCCAGCATTTT.

CDR3 residues: CASSYSLAGEEEQFF. The CDR3 nucleotides read TGTGCCAGCAGTTACTCGCTAGCGGGAGAAGAAGAGCAGTTCTTC. This sequence joins TRBV6-5 and TRBJ2-1; TRBD2 aligns across 10 bases. This CDR3 comprises 15 residues. Germline V gene data show CDR1 as MNHEY and CDR2 as SVGAGI. The V gene end was trimmed by 0 bases and the J gene end by 10 bases; junction bases not matched to a gene: 6.

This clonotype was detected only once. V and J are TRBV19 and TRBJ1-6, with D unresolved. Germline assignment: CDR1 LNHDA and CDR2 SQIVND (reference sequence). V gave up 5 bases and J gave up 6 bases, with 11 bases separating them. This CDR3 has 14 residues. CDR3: CASSPPPTNSPLHF. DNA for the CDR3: TGTGCCAGTAGTCCCCCACCGACTAATTCACCCCTCCACTTT.

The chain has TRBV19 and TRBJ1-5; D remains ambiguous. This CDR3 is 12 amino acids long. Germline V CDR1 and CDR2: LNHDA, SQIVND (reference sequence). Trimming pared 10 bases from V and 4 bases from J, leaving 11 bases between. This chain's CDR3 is CATRRSNQPQHF. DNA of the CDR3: TGTGCCACTAGACGTTCGAATCAGCCCCAGCATTTT.

The CDR3 loop is CASTQRGEETQYF. The CDR3 DNA follows: TGTGCCAGCACTCAGAGGGGGGAAGAGACCCAGTACTTC. This chain uses TRBV6-1 with TRBJ2-5; D assignment may be TRBD1 or TRBD2 (6 bases each). Germline V gene data show CDR1 as MNHNS and CDR2 as SASEGT. Trimming took 7 bases from V and 3 from J, leaving 12 bases between them. The CDR3 consists of 13 residues.

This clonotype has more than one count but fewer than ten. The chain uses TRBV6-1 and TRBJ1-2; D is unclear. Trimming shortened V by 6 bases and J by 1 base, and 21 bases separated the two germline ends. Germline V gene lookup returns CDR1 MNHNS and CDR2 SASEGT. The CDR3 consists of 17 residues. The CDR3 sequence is CASSPRGLNYHNYGYTF. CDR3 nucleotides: TGTGCCAGCAGCCCCCGTGGGCTAAACTACCATAACTATGGCTACACCTTC.

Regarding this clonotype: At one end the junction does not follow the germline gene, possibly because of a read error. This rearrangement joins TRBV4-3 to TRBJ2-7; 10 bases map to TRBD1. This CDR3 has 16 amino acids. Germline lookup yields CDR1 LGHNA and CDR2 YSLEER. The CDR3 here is CASSQGQGAAGEKRHF. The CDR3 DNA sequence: TGCGCCAGCAGCCAAGGACAGGGGGCGGCGGGCGAGAAGCGTCACTTC.

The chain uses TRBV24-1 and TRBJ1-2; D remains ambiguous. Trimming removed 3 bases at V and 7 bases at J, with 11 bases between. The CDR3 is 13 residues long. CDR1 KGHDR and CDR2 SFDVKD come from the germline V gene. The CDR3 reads CATSDLYFGGYTF. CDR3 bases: TGTGCCACCAGTGATCTGTATTTTGGTGGCTACACCTTC.

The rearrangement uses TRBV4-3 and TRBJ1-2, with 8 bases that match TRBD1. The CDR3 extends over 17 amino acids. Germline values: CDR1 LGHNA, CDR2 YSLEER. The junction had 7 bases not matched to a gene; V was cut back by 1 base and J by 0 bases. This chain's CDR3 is CASSQGFATGANYGYTF. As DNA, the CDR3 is TGCGCCAGCAGCCAAGGGTTTGCGACAGGGGCTAACTATGGCTACACCTTC.

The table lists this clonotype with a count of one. In nucleotides, the CDR3 is TGTGCCAGCAGTGCGAAACTTGGGACAGGGGTCGGAGAGCAGTACTTC. It yields the protein CASSAKLGTGVGEQYF. This chain joins TRBV6-4 and TRBJ2-7, with 10 bases matching TRBD1. The CDR3 runs 16 residues. The trim removed 4 bases at V and 7 bases at J, leaving 13 bases unmatched. From germline, CDR1 is MRHNA and CDR2 SNTAGT.

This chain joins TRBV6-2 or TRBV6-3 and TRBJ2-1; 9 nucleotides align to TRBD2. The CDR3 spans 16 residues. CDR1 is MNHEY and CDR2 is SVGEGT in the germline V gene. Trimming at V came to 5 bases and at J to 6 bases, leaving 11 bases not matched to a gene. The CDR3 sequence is CASSRVTSGGLNEQFF. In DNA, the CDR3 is TGTGCCAGCAGTCGTGTGACTAGCGGAGGGCTCAATGAGCAGTTCTTC.

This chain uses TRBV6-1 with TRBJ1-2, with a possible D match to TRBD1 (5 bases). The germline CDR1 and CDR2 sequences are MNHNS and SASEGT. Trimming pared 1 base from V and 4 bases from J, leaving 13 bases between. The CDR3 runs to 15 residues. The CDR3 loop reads CASSEGGEGTYGYTF. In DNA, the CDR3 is TGTGCCAGCAGTGAAGGTGGGGAAGGGACCTATGGCTACACCTTC.

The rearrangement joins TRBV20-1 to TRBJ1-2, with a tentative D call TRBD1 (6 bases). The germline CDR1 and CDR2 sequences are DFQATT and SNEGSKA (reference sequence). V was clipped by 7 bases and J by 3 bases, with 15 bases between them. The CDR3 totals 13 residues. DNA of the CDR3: TGCAGTGTTACACAGGGTTTTGACTATGGCTACACCTTC. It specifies CSVTQGFDYGYTF.

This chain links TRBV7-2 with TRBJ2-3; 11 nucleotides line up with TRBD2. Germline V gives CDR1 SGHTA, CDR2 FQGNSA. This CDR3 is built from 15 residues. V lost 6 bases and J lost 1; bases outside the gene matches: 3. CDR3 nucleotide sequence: TGTGCCAGCAGTCCGACTAGCGGGGGCACAGATACGCAGTATTTT. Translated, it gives CASSPTSGGTDTQYF.

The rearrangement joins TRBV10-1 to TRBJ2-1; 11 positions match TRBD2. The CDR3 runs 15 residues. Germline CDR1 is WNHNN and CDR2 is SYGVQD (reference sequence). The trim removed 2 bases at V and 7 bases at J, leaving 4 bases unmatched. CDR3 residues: CASSEASGRRNEQFF. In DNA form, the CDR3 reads TGCGCCAGCAGTGAGGCTAGCGGGAGGCGGAATGAGCAGTTCTTC.

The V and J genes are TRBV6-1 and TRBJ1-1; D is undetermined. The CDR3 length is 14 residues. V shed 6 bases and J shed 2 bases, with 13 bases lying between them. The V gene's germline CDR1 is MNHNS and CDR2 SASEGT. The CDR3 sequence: CASRVRWGNTEAFF. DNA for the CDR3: TGTGCCAGCAGGGTACGGTGGGGAAACACTGAAGCTTTCTTT.